This paragraph reports one T cell receptor (beta chain). What it recognizes is unknown. This specimen belongs to a study of cytomegalovirus exposure and HLA in healthy donors. Whole-study context: A later analysis reported the same platform for the roughly 110 validation repertoires and the 666 first-cohort repertoires. General study findings and limits: There were 150 to 200 TCR beta chains listed as cytomegalovirus-associated. According to reports, the classifier identified cytomegalovirus status with high specificity and sensitivity. Confirmation was obtained in vitro that a few CMV-associated chains are specific for CMV antigens.

CDR1 SGHTA and CDR2 FQGNSA come from the germline V gene. J gave up 5 bases and V 4 bases, and 10 bases lay outside the gene matches. The CDR3 extends over 15 amino acids. Measured with immunoSEQ multiplex PCR; TCRdb has only the in-frame clones, and not every one. The sample has hundreds of thousands of clones; approximately 83% are singletons. The sequencing sample was made of PBMCs. This TCR derives from a woman younger than 45 in good health and CMV-seropositive. V is TRBV7-2 and J is TRBJ2-5; 7 nucleotides match TRBD2. The CDR3: CASSSRRGGSETQYF. For the CDR3, the DNA is TGTGCCAGCAGCTCCCGACGGGGAGGGTCGGAGACCCAGTACTTC. Complete variable domain (other parts from reference TRBV7-2 and TRBJ2-5): GAGVSQSPSNKVTEKGKDVELRCDPISGHTALYWYRQSLGQGLEFLIYFQGNSAPDKSGLPSDRFSAERTGGSVSTLTIQRTQQEDSAVYLCASSSRRGGSETQYFGPGTRLLVL.